This T cell receptor (beta chain) is from a study of blood T cell repertoires in COVID-19. Whole-study context: T cells, B-cell-depleted T cells, or PBMCs supplied cDNA or gDNA.

The CDR3 is made up of 14 amino acids. V lost 7 bases and J lost 8, with 20 bases in between. Germline CDR1 is MNHEY and CDR2 is SMNVEV (reference sequence). Data came from immunoSEQ multiplex PCR; TCRdb stores just in-frame clones and leaves some out. The sample lists tens of thousands of clones, about four fifths occurring once. The V call is TRBV27, the J call TRBJ1-1; D not resolved. The sequenced sample consisted of peripheral blood. The clonotype comes from a woman in her sixties or seventies with acute or convalescent COVID-19. The CDR3 coding sequence is TGTGCCAGCAAGTTGAGGGAGGGCTCCATCGAAGCTTTCTTT. Encoded protein: CASKLREGSIEAFF.